The 26 T cell receptor beta chains given below trace back to one sample, sequenced in a study of cytotoxic CD8 clonotypes in ibrutinib-treated CLL. Method: immunoSEQ multiplex PCR; TCRdb's copy keeps in-frame clones and lacks some. The sample includes 150,000 to 200,000 clones, about 88% of them seen just once. The sequencing here drew on PBMCs, taken at disease progression, from a patient treated with ibrutinib. All receptors derive from a human donor with chronic lymphocytic leukemia.

In DNA form, the CDR3 reads TGTGCCAGCAGTGAATCGGTGATGGTAGGGGCTTTCTTT. Residues: CASSESVMVGAFF. The chain uses TRBV9 and TRBJ1-1; D is undetermined. The germline CDR1 and CDR2 sequences are SGDLS and YYNGEE. This CDR3 comprises 13 residues. V lost 5 bases and J 11 bases, leaving 19 bases between the germline ends.

The rearrangement joins TRBV27 to TRBJ2-2; 8 bases match TRBD1. Germline trimming cut 4 bases from V and 6 bases from J; bases unmatched to any gene: 7. This CDR3 is 15 amino acids long. CDR1 and CDR2 from the germline V gene are MNHEY and SMNVEV (reference sequence). DNA of the CDR3: TGTGCCAGCAGTTCGGACAGGGCAAAGGCCGGGGAGCTGTTTTTT. As protein: CASSSDRAKAGELFF.

The rearrangement links TRBV15 to TRBJ1-1, with no clear D. Germline assignment: CDR1 LNHNV and CDR2 YYDKDF (reference sequence). The CDR3 covers 13 residues. Trimming shortened V by 0 bases and J by 8 bases, and 10 bases separated the two germline ends. CDR3 in DNA: TGTGCCACCAGCAGAGAATGGAAGCTCGAAGCTTTCTTT. Encoded protein: CATSREWKLEAFF.

The rearrangement joins TRBV11-3 to TRBJ2-3, with a weak D call TRBD1 (6 bases). Trimming took 6 bases from V and 2 from J, leaving 15 bases between them. CDR1 is SGHNT and CDR2 is YENEEA in the germline V gene. The CDR3 spans 15 residues. This CDR3 is CASSYGQQDTDTQYF. CDR3 coding DNA: TGTGCCAGCAGTTATGGACAGCAAGACACAGATACGCAGTATTTT.

V and J are TRBV7-2 and TRBJ2-1; D may be TRBD2 (5 bases). CDR3 length equals 16 residues. Trimming cost V 1 base and J 5 bases, with 15 bases left between them. CDR1 SGHTA and CDR2 FQGNSA come from the germline V gene. CDR3: CASSLGGSGKDNEQFF. CDR3 bases: TGTGCCAGCAGCTTAGGAGGCTCGGGGAAAGACAATGAGCAGTTCTTC. The variable domain in full, with the rest retrieved from reference TRBV7-2 and TRBJ2-1, is GAGVSQSPSNKVTEKGKDVELRCDPISGHTALYWYRQSLGQGLEFLIYFQGNSAPDKSGLPSDRFSAERTGGSVSTLTIQRTQQEDSAVYLCASSLGGSGKDNEQFFGPGTRLTVL.

This chain connects TRBV10-3 to TRBJ1-4, with 7 positions matching TRBD1. CDR1 ENHRY and CDR2 SYGVKD come from the germline V gene. V was clipped by 3 bases and J by 5 bases; unmatched bases: 12. The CDR3 length is 17 residues. CDR3 nucleotide sequence: TGTGCCATCAGTGATCCGGGACAGCCGGCTCTGAATGAAAAACTGTTTTTT. It encodes CAISDPGQPALNEKLFF.

The chain uses TRBV20-1 and TRBJ1-1; D not certain. Trimming left V 5 bases short and J 8 bases short, with 6 bases between. The CDR3 has 9 amino acids. Germline lookup yields CDR1 DFQATT and CDR2 SNEGSKA (reference sequence). This CDR3 is CSAGPEAFF. DNA of the CDR3: TGCAGTGCTGGGCCGGAAGCTTTCTTT.

The chain joins TRBV4-2 to TRBJ2-7; TRBD2 matches at 7 bases. The CDR3 is 16 residues long. The V gene end was trimmed by 1 base and the J gene end by 1 base; junction bases not matched to a gene: 7. The germline CDR1 and CDR2 sequences are LGHNA and YNFKEQ. CDR3 protein: CASSQVLSSGSYEQYF. CDR3 sequence (DNA): TGTGCCAGCAGCCAAGTGTTATCTAGCGGATCCTACGAGCAGTACTTC.

This clone showed up just once. The chain uses TRBV11-3 and TRBJ1-1; D is unresolved. CDR1 is SGHNT, CDR2 YENEEA, per germline. CDR3 size: 13 residues. Trimming removed 6 bases at V and 5 bases at J, with 13 bases between. The CDR3 region is CASSQVTGTEAFF. As DNA, the CDR3 is TGTGCCAGCAGTCAAGTTACGGGGACTGAAGCTTTCTTT.

V usage is TRBV5-1 and J usage is TRBJ2-7; tentatively, D is TRBD2 (7 bases). Trimming took 1 base from V and 3 from J, leaving 14 bases between them. CDR1 and CDR2 (germline): SGHRS, YFSETQ. The CDR3 loop spans 15 amino acids. The CDR3 loop reads CASSLSGGSLYEQYF. DNA for the CDR3: TGCGCCAGCAGCTTGTCGGGGGGCTCCCTCTACGAGCAGTACTTC.

The rearrangement links TRBV5-1 to TRBJ1-2, with TRBD1 as a possible D gene (5 bases). The CDR3 extends over 17 amino acids. CDR1 and CDR2 from the germline V gene are SGHRS and YFSETQ. V lost 4 bases and J 5 bases, leaving 24 bases between the germline ends. CDR3 coding DNA: TGCGCCAGCAGCCCGGGGGGTGCTACGGTCGTCGAGTATGGCTACACCTTC. It codes for CASSPGGATVVEYGYTF.

Only one count was recorded for this clone. This sequence joins TRBV27 and TRBJ1-2, with 8 bases lining up with TRBD1. Germline CDR1 is MNHEY and CDR2 is SMNVEV (reference sequence). Trimming at V came to 3 bases and at J to 8 bases, leaving 8 bases not matched to a gene. This CDR3 region has 14 residues. The CDR3 loop reads CASSFQGASSGYTF. The CDR3 DNA follows: TGTGCCAGCAGTTTTCAGGGGGCGTCGTCGGGCTACACCTTC.

Regarding this clone: This same CDR3 is encoded by further DNA sequences in the sample. J is TRBJ2-3 and V is TRBV19; 10 bases line up with TRBD1. With 3 bases clipped from V and 3 bases from J, the junction kept 3 bases outside the gene matches. Germline lookup yields CDR1 LNHDA and CDR2 SQIVND (reference sequence). This CDR3 is 15 amino acids long. DNA for the CDR3: TGTGCCAGTAGTATTGGGACAGGGGATACAGATACGCAGTATTTT. This encodes CASSIGTGDTDTQYF.

The chain has TRBV6-6 and TRBJ1-5, with TRBD1 identical over 9 bases. The junction had 4 bases not matched to a gene; V was cut back by 3 bases and J by 7 bases. The CDR3 consists of 14 residues. Looked up from germline, CDR1 is MNHNY and CDR2 is SVGAGI (reference sequence). The CDR3 sequence: CASSYGQGSQPQHF. The CDR3 nucleotides are TGTGCCAGCAGTTATGGACAGGGGTCGCAGCCCCAGCATTTT.

The chain joins TRBV29-1 to TRBJ1-1; 9 bases are shared with TRBD1. This CDR3 has 13 residues. Per the germline V gene, CDR1 is SQVTM and CDR2 is ANQGSEA. The trim removed 7 bases at V and 5 bases at J, leaving 8 bases unmatched. The CDR3, as DNA: TGCAGCGCAGGACAGGGGTCTAGTACTGAAGCTTTCTTT. It codes for CSAGQGSSTEAFF.

The chain couples TRBV18 to TRBJ1-4; D gene uncertain. The CDR3 is 13 residues long. The germline V gene encodes CDR1 KGHSH and CDR2 LQKENI. Deletions cut 3 bases from V and 8 bases from J, with 10 bases between. The CDR3 coding sequence is TGTGCCAGCTCACCGGGTCAACGAGAAAAACTGTTTTTT. This encodes CASSPGQREKLFF.

CDR3: CASSWTGGTDTQYF. DNA for the CDR3: TGCGCCAGCAGCTGGACAGGCGGCACAGATACGCAGTATTTT. This chain links TRBV5-1 with TRBJ2-3; TRBD1 agrees at 7 bases. Per the germline V gene, CDR1 is SGHRS and CDR2 is YFSETQ. The V gene end was trimmed by 3 bases and the J gene end by 1 base; junction bases not matched to a gene: 2. The CDR3 has 14 residues.

V gene TRBV5-1 combines with J gene TRBJ1-2, with D maybe TRBD1 (6 bases). This CDR3 is 15 amino acids long. Trimming took 4 bases from V and 3 from J, leaving 16 bases between them. Germline loops: CDR1 SGHRS, CDR2 YFSETQ. In DNA, the CDR3 is TGCGCCAGCAGCACCTTCAGGGGAGCGGACTATGGCTACACCTTC. Translated, it gives CASSTFRGADYGYTF.

This rearrangement joins TRBV6-1 to TRBJ1-2; the match to TRBD1 covers 11 bases. This CDR3 region has 15 residues. Germline loops: CDR1 MNHNS, CDR2 SASEGT. V trimming: 6 bases; J trimming: 5 bases; junction bases outside the gene matches: 8. As DNA, the CDR3 is TGTGCCAGCAGCGCGGGACAGGGGGAAACTTATGGCTACACCTTC. Its translation is CASSAGQGETYGYTF.

Here the CDR3 DNA reads TGCGCCAGCAGCTTGAGGGTGGGCACTGAAGCTTTCTTT. Encoded protein: CASSLRVGTEAFF. This chain connects TRBV5-1 to TRBJ1-1; D call uncertain. The germline V gene has CDR1 SGHRS and CDR2 YFSETQ. The CDR3 is 13 residues long. The ends were cut back, 1 base at V and 4 bases at J, with 8 bases in the middle.

The chain uses TRBV7-9 and TRBJ2-7; 7 nucleotides line up with TRBD2. The CDR3 is 14 amino acids. Germline V gene data show CDR1 as SEHNR and CDR2 as FQNEAQ (reference sequence). Trimming took 1 base from V and 2 from J; bases not matched to a gene: 2. The CDR3 bases are TGTGCCAGCAGCTTAGATGGGGGGGCCTACGAGCAGTACTTC. It translates to CASSLDGGAYEQYF.

V gene TRBV19 combines with J gene TRBJ2-7; D may correspond to TRBD1 or TRBD2 (5 bases each). Germline V lookup: CDR1 LNHDA, CDR2 SQIVND (reference sequence). V lost 5 bases to trimming and J lost 3 bases, with 20 bases between them. This CDR3 region has 16 residues. CDR3 region: CASSLRGAPGNYEQYF. The CDR3 nucleotides are TGTGCCAGTAGTTTGAGGGGCGCCCCCGGGAACTACGAGCAGTACTTC. Looking up the rest from reference TRBV19 and TRBJ2-7 gives the full variable domain: DGGITQSPKYLFRKEGQNVTLSCEQNLNHDAMYWYRQDPGQGLRLIYYSQIVNDFQKGDIAEGYSVSREKKESFPLTVTSAQKNPTAFYLCASSLRGAPGNYEQYFGPGTRLTVT.

The genes are TRBV7-3 and TRBJ1-1; no definite D call. Germline CDR1 reads SGHTA; CDR2 reads FQGTGA. The CDR3 runs to 13 residues. The V end lost 5 bases, the J end lost 4 bases, and 11 bases lay between the germline ends. This chain's CDR3 is CASSDPSLTEAFF. CDR3 DNA sequence: TGTGCCAGCAGCGATCCGAGCCTCACTGAAGCTTTCTTT.

This clone was picked up one time. Other DNA sequences in this sample translate to the same CDR3. This chain uses TRBV6-1 with TRBJ1-1; D is unclear. The germline V gene has CDR1 MNHNS and CDR2 SASEGT. The length of the CDR3 is 13 residues. Trimming took off 0 bases at V and 1 base at J, with 3 bases between the two ends. The CDR3, as DNA: TGTGCCAGCAGTGAAGCCCCGAACACTGAAGCTTTCTTT. Its protein product is CASSEAPNTEAFF.

The chain recombines TRBV5-1 with TRBJ1-1; D is ambiguous. The CDR3 contains 14 residues. Germline CDR1 is SGHRS and CDR2 is YFSETQ. The V end was cut by 2 bases, the J end by 4 bases, with 12 bases between. Written as DNA, the CDR3 is TGCGCCAGCAGCTTATATGGTACTGGCACTGAAGCTTTCTTT. Translated: CASSLYGTGTEAFF.

The genes are TRBV10-3 and TRBJ1-5; D gene uncertain. The CDR3 runs 15 residues. The V end was cut by 3 bases, the J end by 0 bases, with 9 bases between. Germline assignment: CDR1 ENHRY and CDR2 SYGVKD. The CDR3 protein is CAISEGQDSNQPQHF. CDR3 nucleotide sequence: TGTGCCATCAGTGAAGGGCAAGATAGCAATCAGCCCCAGCATTTT.